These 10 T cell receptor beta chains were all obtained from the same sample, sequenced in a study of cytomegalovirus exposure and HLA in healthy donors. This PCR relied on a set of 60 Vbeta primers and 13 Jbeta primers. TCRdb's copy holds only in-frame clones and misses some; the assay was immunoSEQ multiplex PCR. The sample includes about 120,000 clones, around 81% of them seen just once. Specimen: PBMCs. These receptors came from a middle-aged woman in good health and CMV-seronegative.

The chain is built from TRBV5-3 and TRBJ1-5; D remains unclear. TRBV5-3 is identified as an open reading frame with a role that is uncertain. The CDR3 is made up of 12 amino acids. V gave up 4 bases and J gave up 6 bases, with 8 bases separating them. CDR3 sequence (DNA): TGTGCCAGAAGCCCTCCGGGTCAGCCCCAGCATTTT. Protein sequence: CARSPPGQPQHF.

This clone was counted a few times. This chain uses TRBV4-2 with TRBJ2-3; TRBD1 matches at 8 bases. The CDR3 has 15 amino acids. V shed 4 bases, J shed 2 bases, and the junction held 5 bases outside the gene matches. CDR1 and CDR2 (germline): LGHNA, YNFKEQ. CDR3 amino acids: CASSRRQGTTDTQYF. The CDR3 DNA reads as TGTGCCAGCAGCCGAAGACAGGGGACCACAGATACGCAGTATTTT.

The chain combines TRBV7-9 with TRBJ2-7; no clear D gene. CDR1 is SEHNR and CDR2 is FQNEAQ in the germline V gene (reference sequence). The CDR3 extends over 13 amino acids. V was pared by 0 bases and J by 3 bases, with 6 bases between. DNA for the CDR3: TGTGCCAGCAGCTTAGCAGCTGGCTACGAGCAGTACTTC. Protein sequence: CASSLAAGYEQYF.

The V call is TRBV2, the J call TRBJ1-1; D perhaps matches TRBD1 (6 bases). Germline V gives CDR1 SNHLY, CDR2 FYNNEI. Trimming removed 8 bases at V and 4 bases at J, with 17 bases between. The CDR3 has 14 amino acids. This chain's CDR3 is CASDLEGGATEAFF. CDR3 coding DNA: TGTGCCAGCGACCTTGAGGGGGGGGCCACTGAAGCTTTCTTT.

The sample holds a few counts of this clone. Here the CDR3 DNA reads TGTGCCTGGAGTGGGGGCGTGAACACTGAAGCTTTCTTT. Its protein is CAWSGGVNTEAFF. The V gene is TRBV30, the J gene TRBJ1-1, with TRBD1 as a possible D gene (5 bases). V gave up 1 base and J gave up 0 bases, with 6 bases separating them. Per germline, CDR1 GTSNPN and CDR2 SVGIG (reference sequence). The CDR3 has 13 amino acids.

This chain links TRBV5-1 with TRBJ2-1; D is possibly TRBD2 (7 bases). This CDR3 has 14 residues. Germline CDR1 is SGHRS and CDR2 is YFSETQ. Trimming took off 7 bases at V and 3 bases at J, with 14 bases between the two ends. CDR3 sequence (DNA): TGCGCCAGCCTTAAAGGGGGGGGCTACAATGAGCAGTTCTTC. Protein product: CASLKGGGYNEQFF.

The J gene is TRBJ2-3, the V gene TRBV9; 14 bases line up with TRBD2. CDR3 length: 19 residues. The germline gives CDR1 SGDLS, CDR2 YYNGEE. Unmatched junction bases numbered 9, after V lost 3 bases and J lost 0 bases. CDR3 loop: CASSEGLAGGLSSTDTQYF. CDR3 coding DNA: TGTGCCAGCAGCGAAGGACTAGCGGGGGGCCTTTCTAGCACAGATACGCAGTATTTT.

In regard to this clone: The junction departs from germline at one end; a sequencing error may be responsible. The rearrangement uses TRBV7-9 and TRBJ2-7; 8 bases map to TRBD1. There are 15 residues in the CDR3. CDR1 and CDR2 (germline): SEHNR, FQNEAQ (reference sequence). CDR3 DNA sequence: TGTTCCAGCAGCCAGGGGGACAGGATTTCCCACGAGCAGTACTTC. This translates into CSSSQGDRISHEQYF.

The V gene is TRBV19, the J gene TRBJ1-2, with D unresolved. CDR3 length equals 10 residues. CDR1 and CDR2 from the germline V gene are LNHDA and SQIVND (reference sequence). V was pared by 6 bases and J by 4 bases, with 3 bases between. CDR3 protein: CASSGYGYTF. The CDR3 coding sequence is TGTGCCAGTAGCGGCTATGGCTACACCTTC.

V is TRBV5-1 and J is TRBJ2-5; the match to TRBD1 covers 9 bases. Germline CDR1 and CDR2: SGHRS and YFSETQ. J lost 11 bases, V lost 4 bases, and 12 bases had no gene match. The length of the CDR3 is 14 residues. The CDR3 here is CASSVGQGRQQQYF. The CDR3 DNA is TGCGCCAGCAGCGTCGGACAGGGGCGCCAACAGCAGTACTTC.